What follows are 11 T cell receptor beta chains derived from one specimen sequenced in a study of CD8+ T cells in alopecia areata listed by TCRdb under 2018. Receptors were amplified or captured by the immunoSEQ multiplex PCR assay. To provide template for TCR sequencing, every sample had RNA extracted and reverse transcribed into cDNA. TCRdb's version of the immuneACCESS table is confined to in-frame rearrangements and falls short of the full clone set. An unresolved V gene accounts for under half of the shortfall where checked; the remainder is of unknown origin. In all, the sample holds over 150,000 clones, and around 63% of those were seen once. The ten top clones hold about 1.5% of the sample. In the paper's terms, the time point label means: baseline before oral tofacitinib. The sample in question was CD4+ T cells sorted from blood, obtained at week 0. The receptors were sampled from a human donor with alopecia areata.

The CDR3 nucleotides read TGTGCCAGCAGCTTAGCCGGTCCGGGGGGCGGGGAGCTGTTTTTT. Translated, it gives CASSLAGPGGGELFF. The chain uses TRBV11-2 and TRBJ2-2; 7 bases are shared with TRBD2. The CDR3 has 15 amino acids. J was trimmed by 7 bases and V by 1 base; bases with no gene match: 6. The germline V gene has CDR1 SGHAT and CDR2 FQNNGV.

V usage is TRBV2 and J usage is TRBJ1-5; unclear D gene. The CDR3 contains 16 residues. From germline, CDR1 is SNHLY and CDR2 FYNNEI. V lost 1 base, J lost 6 bases, and 16 bases lay in between. The CDR3 region has the DNA TGTGCCAGCAGTGAAGATCGGCAGGACTTGGGTCAGCCCCAGCATTTT. It codes for CASSEDRQDLGQPQHF.

This sequence joins TRBV29-1 and TRBJ2-7; D might be TRBD1 (5 bases). V lost 4 bases and J lost 2, with 12 bases in between. From germline, CDR1 is SQVTM and CDR2 ANQGSEA. The CDR3 covers 13 residues. CDR3 residues: CSVVGRVTYEQYF. CDR3 coding DNA: TGCAGCGTTGTGGGCAGGGTGACCTACGAGCAGTACTTC.

This clone has only a few counts. The chain has TRBV4-3 and TRBJ1-2, with D maybe TRBD1 (6 bases). CDR3 length equals 18 residues. With 1 base removed from V and 2 bases from J, the gap between germline ends came to 20 bases. CDR1 LGHNA and CDR2 YSLEER come from the germline V gene. CDR3 coding DNA: TGCGCCAGCAGCCAAGTGGCCCTTGGGCAGGGGTTGAACTATGGCTACACCTTC. It translates to CASSQVALGQGLNYGYTF.

This chain uses TRBV2 with TRBJ2-1; D gene uncertain. CDR3 length: 12 residues. The V gene lost 3 bases and the J gene lost 12 bases, with 12 bases spanning the gap. Germline assignment: CDR1 SNHLY and CDR2 FYNNEI. CDR3 nucleotides: TGTGCCAGCAGTGATTTCTTGGCAGGGCAGTTCTTC. This codes for CASSDFLAGQFF.

The chain has TRBV29-1 and TRBJ1-1; D not resolved. CDR3 length: 13 amino acids. Germline V gene lookup returns CDR1 SQVTM and CDR2 ANQGSEA. V dropped 4 bases and J dropped 1 base, with 10 bases sitting between them. The CDR3 loop reads CSVAGGPNTEAFF. The CDR3 DNA reads TGCAGCGTTGCTGGCGGTCCGAACACTGAAGCTTTCTTT.

The chain is built from TRBV29-1 and TRBJ1-4; D unresolved. V lost 5 bases, J lost 7 bases, and 5 bases lay in between. This CDR3 is 10 amino acids long. Germline V gene lookup returns CDR1 SQVTM and CDR2 ANQGSEA. As DNA, the CDR3 is TGCAGCGTTTTCGGTGAAAAACTGTTTTTT. Amino acid sequence: CSVFGEKLFF.

This chain links TRBV29-1 with TRBJ1-4, with D possibly being TRBD1 (5 bases). The CDR3 sequence is 13 residues long. V lost 5 bases and J lost 8, with 15 bases in between. Germline V CDR1 and CDR2: SQVTM, ANQGSEA. The CDR3 DNA sequence: TGCAGCGTTTCGACAGACGCGAGAGAAAAACTGTTTTTT. Translated, it gives CSVSTDAREKLFF.

This chain connects TRBV29-1 to TRBJ1-5; D perhaps matches TRBD1 (5 bases). Germline values: CDR1 SQVTM, CDR2 ANQGSEA. The CDR3 runs 15 residues. Between the trimmed V and J ends, which lost 7 bases and 6 bases, there was a span of 22 bases. The CDR3 coding sequence is TGCAGCGCTACAACCTCGCAGGGTGTCGGTCAGCCCCAGCATTTT. Its translation: CSATTSQGVGQPQHF.

The chain has TRBV7-2 and TRBJ1-2; D gene ambiguous. Trimming removed 6 bases from V and 1 base from J, with 12 bases in between. The CDR3 has 14 residues. Germline V lookup: CDR1 SGHTA, CDR2 FQGNSA. The CDR3 here is CASSPSGVNYGYTF. CDR3 nucleotide sequence: TGTGCCAGCAGTCCCTCCGGGGTTAACTATGGCTACACCTTC.

For this clone: A far larger clone differs by one base, so this is likely a read error. This chain joins TRBV7-3 and TRBJ2-2; D unclear. Trimming left V 5 bases short and J 2 bases short, with 9 bases between. Germline V gene lookup returns CDR1 SGHTA and CDR2 FQGTGA. The length of the CDR3 is 14 residues. CDR3 region: CASSPGPNTGELFF. CDR3 coding DNA: TGTGCCAGCAGCCCCGGGCCTAACACCGGGGAGCTGTTTTTT.